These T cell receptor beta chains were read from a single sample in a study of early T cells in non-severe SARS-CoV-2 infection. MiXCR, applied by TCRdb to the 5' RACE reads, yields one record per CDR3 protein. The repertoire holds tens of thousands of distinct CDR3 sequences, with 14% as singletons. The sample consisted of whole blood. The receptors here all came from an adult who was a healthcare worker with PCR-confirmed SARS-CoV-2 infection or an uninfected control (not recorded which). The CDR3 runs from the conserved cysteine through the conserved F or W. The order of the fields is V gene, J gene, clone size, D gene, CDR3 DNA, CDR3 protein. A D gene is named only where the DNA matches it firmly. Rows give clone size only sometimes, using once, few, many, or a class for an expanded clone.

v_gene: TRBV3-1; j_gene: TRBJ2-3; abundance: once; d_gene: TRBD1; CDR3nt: TGTGCCAGCAGCCAAGAAAGGACAGGGGCAGATACGCAGTATTTT; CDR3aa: CASSQERTGADTQYF
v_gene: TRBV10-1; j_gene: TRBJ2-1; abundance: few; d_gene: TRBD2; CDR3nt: TGCGCCAGCAGTGACCCTAGCGGGGTAAGCTCCTACAATGAGCAGTTCTTC; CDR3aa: CASSDPSGVSSYNEQFF
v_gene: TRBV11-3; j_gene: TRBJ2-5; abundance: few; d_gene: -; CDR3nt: TGTGCCAGCAGCTTAGCCGGGGACTCGTCGCAAGAGACCCAGTACTTC; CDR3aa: CASSLAGDSSQETQYF
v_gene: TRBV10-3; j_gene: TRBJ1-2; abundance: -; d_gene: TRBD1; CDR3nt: TGTGCCATCAGTGAGAGGCAGACAGGGGGCAATGGCTACACCTTC; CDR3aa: CAISERQTGGNGYTF
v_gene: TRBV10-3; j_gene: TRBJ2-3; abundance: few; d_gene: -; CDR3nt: TGTGCCATCAGTGAGTCGAACGGCCCCACAGATACGCAGTATTTT; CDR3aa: CAISESNGPTDTQYF
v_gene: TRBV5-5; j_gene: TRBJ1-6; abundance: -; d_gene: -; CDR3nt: TGTGCCAGCAGCATAGACGGAAATAATTCACCCCTCCACTTT; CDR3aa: CASSIDGNNSPLHF
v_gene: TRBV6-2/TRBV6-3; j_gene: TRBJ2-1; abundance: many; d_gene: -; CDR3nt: TGTGCCAGCAGTTACCCCACAGTGAACAATGAGCAGTTCTTC; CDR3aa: CASSYPTVNNEQFF
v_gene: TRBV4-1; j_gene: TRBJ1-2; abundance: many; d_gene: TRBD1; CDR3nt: TGCGCCAGCAGCCACGAACCGGGACAGGGGCTTTTCGAACCGTATGGCTACACCTTC; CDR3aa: CASSHEPGQGLFEPYGYTF
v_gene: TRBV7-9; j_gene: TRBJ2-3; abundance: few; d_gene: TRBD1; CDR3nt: TGTGCCAGCAGCTTACGGACAGGGCCCACAGATACGCAGTATTTT; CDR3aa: CASSLRTGPTDTQYF
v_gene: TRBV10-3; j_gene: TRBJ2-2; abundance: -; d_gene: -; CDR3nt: TGTGCCATCACGGTAGGGACGAGGAGCAGCGGGGAGCTGTTTTTT; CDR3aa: CAITVGTRSSGELFF
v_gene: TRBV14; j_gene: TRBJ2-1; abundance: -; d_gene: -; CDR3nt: TGTGCCAGCAGCCAAGGGTCCTGGACAGCGGATACCTACAATGAGCAGTTCTTC; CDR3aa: CASSQGSWTADTYNEQFF
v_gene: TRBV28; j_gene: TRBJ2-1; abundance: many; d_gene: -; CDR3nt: TGTGCCAGCAGCGGGGGCCTCAGCGGGCAGTTCTTC; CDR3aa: CASSGGLSGQFF
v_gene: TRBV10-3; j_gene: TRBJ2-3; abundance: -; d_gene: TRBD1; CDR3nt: TGTGCCATCAATCTTTGGGAGGGACAGGGGACAGATACGCAGTATTTT; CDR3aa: CAINLWEGQGTDTQYF
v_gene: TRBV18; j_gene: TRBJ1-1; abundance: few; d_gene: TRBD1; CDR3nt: TGTGCCAGCTCACCAGAGACAGGGGGCTTCACTGAAGCTTTCTTT; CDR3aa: CASSPETGGFTEAFF
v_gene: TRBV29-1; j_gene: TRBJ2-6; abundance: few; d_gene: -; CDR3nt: TGCAGCGTTGTTGTCTCTGGGGCCAACGTCCTGACTTTC; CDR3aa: CSVVVSGANVLTF
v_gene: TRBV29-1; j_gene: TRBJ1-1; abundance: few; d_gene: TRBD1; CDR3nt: TGCAGCGTTGGTAGACAGGGGGCCTGGGACACTGAAGCTTTCTTT; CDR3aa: CSVGRQGAWDTEAFF
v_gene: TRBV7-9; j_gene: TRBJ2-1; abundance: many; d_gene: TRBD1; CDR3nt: TGTGCCAGCAGACCCGGACAGGGCCACAATGAGCAGTTCTTC; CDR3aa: CASRPGQGHNEQFF
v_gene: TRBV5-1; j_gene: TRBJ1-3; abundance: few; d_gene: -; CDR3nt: TGCGCCAGCAGCTTGGAATTACGAACGGCTGGAAACACCATATATTTT; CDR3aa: CASSLELRTAGNTIYF
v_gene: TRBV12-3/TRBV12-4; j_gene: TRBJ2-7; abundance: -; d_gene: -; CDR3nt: TGTGCCAGCAGTTTAGGGGGGAATACTCACTACGAGCAGTACTTC; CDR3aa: CASSLGGNTHYEQYF
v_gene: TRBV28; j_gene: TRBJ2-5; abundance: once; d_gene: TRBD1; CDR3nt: TGTGCCAGCAGTCCCTTCCCGGGACAGGGAAAAGAGACCCAGTACTTC; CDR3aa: CASSPFPGQGKETQYF
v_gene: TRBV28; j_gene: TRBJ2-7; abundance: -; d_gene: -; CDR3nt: TGTGCCAGCATGGGTTCCGCCTACGAGCAGTACTTC; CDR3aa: CASMGSAYEQYF
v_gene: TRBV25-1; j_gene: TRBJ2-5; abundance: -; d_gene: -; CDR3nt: TGTGCCAGCAGTGAATATATGCAATCCGGGTACCAAGAGACCCAGTACTTC; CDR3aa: CASSEYMQSGYQETQYF
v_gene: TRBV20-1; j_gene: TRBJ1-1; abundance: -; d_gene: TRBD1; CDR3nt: TGCAGTGCGACGGCCCCGGACAGGGACGCCACTGAAGCTTTCTTT; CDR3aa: CSATAPDRDATEAFF
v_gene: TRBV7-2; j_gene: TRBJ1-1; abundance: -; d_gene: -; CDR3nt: TGTGCCAGCAGCTTACAGGCTCAGAACACTGAAGCTTTCTTT; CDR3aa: CASSLQAQNTEAFF
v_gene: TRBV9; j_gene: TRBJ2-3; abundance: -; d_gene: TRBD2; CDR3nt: TGTGCCAGCAGCGTAGAGGGCGGGACTAGCCCGTTAGATACGCAGTATTTT; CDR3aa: CASSVEGGTSPLDTQYF
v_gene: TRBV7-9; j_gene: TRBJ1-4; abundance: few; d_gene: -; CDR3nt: TGTGCCAGCAGCTTTCAGGGGAGAACGTATATTGAAAAACTGTTTTTT; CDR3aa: CASSFQGRTYIEKLFF
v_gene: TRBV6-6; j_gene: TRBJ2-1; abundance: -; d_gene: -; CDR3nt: TGTGCCAGCAGTCTTGCTCCGGGGGTAGTTTCCTACAATGAGCAGTTCTTC; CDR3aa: CASSLAPGVVSYNEQFF
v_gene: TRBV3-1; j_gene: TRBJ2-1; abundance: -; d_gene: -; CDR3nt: TGTGCCAGCAGCCACCAAGAAAAGGAAAAGCAGTTCTTC; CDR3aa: CASSHQEKEKQFF
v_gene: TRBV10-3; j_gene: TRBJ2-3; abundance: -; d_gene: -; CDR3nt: TGTGCCATGCGAACCGCGGGGTATAGCACAGATACGCAGTATTTT; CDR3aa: CAMRTAGYSTDTQYF
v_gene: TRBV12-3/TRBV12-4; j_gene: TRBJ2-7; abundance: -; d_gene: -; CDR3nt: TGTGCCAGCAGTTTAATGCGAAGGGCACAGCAGTACTTC; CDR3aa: CASSLMRRAQQYF
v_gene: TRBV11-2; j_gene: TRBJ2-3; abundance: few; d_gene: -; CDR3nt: TGTGCCAGCAGCTTCGGGTCTACAGTACTGTATTTT; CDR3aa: CASSFGSTVLYF
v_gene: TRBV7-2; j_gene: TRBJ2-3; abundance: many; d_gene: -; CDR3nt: TGTGCCAGCAGCTTCGGGCAGTACACAGATACGCAGTATTTT; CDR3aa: CASSFGQYTDTQYF
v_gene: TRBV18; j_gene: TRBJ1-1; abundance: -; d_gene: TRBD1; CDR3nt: TGTGCCAGCTCGACGGGACAGGGAGACACTGAAGCTTTCTTT; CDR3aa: CASSTGQGDTEAFF